The 14 T cell receptor beta chains below all came from one sample that was sequenced in a study of OX40 agonist ivuxolimab in advanced cancers. Library generation was performed with the immunoSEQ multiplex PCR assay. The immuneACCESS repertoire file appears here via TCRdb, limited to in-frame rearrangements. These files lack a portion of the clones; in checked studies, under half of the deficit traces to unresolved V genes, and the cause of the others is not known. The sample has fewer than 85,000 clones on record, approximately 78% of them singletons. The top ten constitute about 7% of the sample. The source was CD4+ or CD8+ T cells sorted from blood, collected in a trial of the OX40 agonist ivuxolimab. Receptors originate from an adult with an advanced solid tumor such as melanoma, head and neck, liver or kidney cancer.

V and J are TRBV11-2 and TRBJ2-2; possible D gene TRBD2, 6 bases. This CDR3 spans 17 amino acids. Germline CDR1 and CDR2: SGHAT and FQNNGV. V lost 0 bases and J 2 bases, leaving 13 bases between the germline ends. This CDR3 is CASSLEAGGINTGELFF. Written as DNA, the CDR3 is TGTGCCAGCAGCTTAGAAGCTGGCGGGATAAACACCGGGGAGCTGTTTTTT.

This chain links TRBV23-1 with TRBJ2-1; D possibly corresponds to TRBD1 (6 bases). TRBV23-1 is an ORF for which the function is uncertain. Trimming shortened V by 9 bases and J by 9 bases, and 27 bases separated the two germline ends. CDR3 size: 16 residues. The CDR3 loop reads CARDPPGTQTWGEQFF. The DNA of the CDR3 is TGCGCCAGAGACCCCCCGGGGACACAAACATGGGGTGAGCAGTTCTTC.

This chain connects TRBV28 to TRBJ1-1; tentative D call: TRBD1 (6 bases). This CDR3 has 14 residues. V shed 5 bases and J shed 1 base, with 11 bases lying between them. From germline, CDR1 is MDHEN and CDR2 SYDVKM. The CDR3 loop reads CASSPGTPNTEAFF. CDR3 nucleotides: TGTGCCAGCAGTCCGGGGACACCGAACACTGAAGCTTTCTTT.

The chain combines TRBV5-1 with TRBJ1-4, with TRBD1 as a possible D gene (6 bases). V dropped 7 bases and J dropped 4 bases, with 17 bases sitting between them. CDR3 length equals 15 residues. Germline CDR1 reads SGHRS; CDR2 reads YFSETQ. CDR3 sequence: CASSSGGQINEKLFF. The CDR3 nucleotides read TGCGCCAGCTCTAGTGGGGGACAAATTAATGAAAAACTGTTTTTT.

The chain carries TRBV7-3 and TRBJ2-1; no clear D gene. The CDR3 has 15 residues. The ends were cut back, 5 bases at V and 0 bases at J, with 11 bases in the middle. In germline, CDR1 is SGHTA, CDR2 FQGTGA. The CDR3: CASSPQMASYNEQFF. DNA of the CDR3: TGTGCCAGCAGCCCTCAGATGGCCTCCTACAATGAGCAGTTCTTC. The full variable domain, completed using reference TRBV7-3 and TRBJ2-1, is GAGVSQTPSNKVTEKGKYVELRCDPISGHTALYWYRQSLGQGPEFLIYFQGTGAADDSGLPNDRFFAVRPEGSVSTLKIQRTERGDSAVYLCASSPQMASYNEQFFGPGTRLTVL.

This clone was picked up one time. The chain links TRBV11-1 to TRBJ1-1, with unresolved D. V was trimmed by 2 bases and J by 1 base, leaving 5 bases between them. Germline lookup yields CDR1 SGHAT and CDR2 FQDESV (reference sequence). The CDR3 has 13 residues. CDR3: CASSLYPNTEAFF. CDR3 sequence (DNA): TGTGCCAGCAGCTTATATCCGAACACTGAAGCTTTCTTT.

This sequence joins TRBV5-1 and TRBJ2-3, with 8 bases matching TRBD1. V was clipped by 7 bases and J by 2 bases; unmatched bases: 9. This CDR3 is built from 15 residues. Germline V gene data show CDR1 as SGHRS and CDR2 as YFSETQ. Here the CDR3 reads CASGLYRGFTDTQYF. DNA for the CDR3: TGCGCCAGCGGATTATACAGGGGGTTCACAGATACGCAGTATTTT.

CDR3 sequence (DNA): TGTGCCAGCAGTGACCTGACTAGCGGGAGGCCGTCGTCCTACGAGCAGTACTTC. Encoded protein: CASSDLTSGRPSSYEQYF. The chain employs TRBV25-1 and TRBJ2-7; 13 bases map to TRBD2. The CDR3 has 18 residues. Germline-derived CDR1 and CDR2 are MGHDK and SYGVNS. Trimming cost V 3 bases and J 1 base; bases outside gene matches: 9.

The V and J genes are TRBV6-5 and TRBJ2-2; no clear D gene. CDR1 MNHEY and CDR2 SVGAGI come from the germline V gene. The CDR3 length is 16 residues. Trimming removed 0 bases from V and 13 bases from J, with 21 bases in between. The CDR3 nucleotides read TGTGCCAGCAGTTACTCGATGGGGATGGATCGGTCCAGGCTGTTTTTT. It specifies CASSYSMGMDRSRLFF.

The chain recombines TRBV5-1 with TRBJ2-3; 11 bases are shared with TRBD2. The CDR3 covers 15 residues. V lost 7 bases and J lost 4; bases outside the gene matches: 8. Germline V gene data show CDR1 as SGHRS and CDR2 as YFSETQ. CDR3 coding DNA: TGCGCCAGCTCGAGACTAGCGGGGAGCGCAGATACGCAGTATTTT. Translation: CASSRLAGSADTQYF. Using reference TRBV5-1 and TRBJ2-3 for the parts outside the CDR3, the full variable domain is KAGVTQTPRYLIKTRGQQVTLSCSPISGHRSVSWYQQTPGQGLQFLFEYFSETQRNKGNFPGRFSGRQFSNSRSEMNVSTLELGDSALYLCASSRLAGSADTQYFGPGTRLTVL.

This clone was seen only once. The chain joins TRBV10-3 to TRBJ2-1; D unresolved. Trimming pared 3 bases from V and 2 bases from J, leaving 5 bases between. This CDR3 has 13 residues. Germline V gene lookup returns CDR1 ENHRY and CDR2 SYGVKD. The CDR3 DNA follows: TGTGCCATCAGTGACGCCCCCTACAATGAGCAGTTCTTC. Translated: CAISDAPYNEQFF.

The rearrangement joins TRBV28 to TRBJ2-3; D possibly matches TRBD1 or TRBD2 (5 bases each). The CDR3 sequence is 17 residues long. V dropped 6 bases and J dropped 5 bases, with 24 bases sitting between them. Germline-derived CDR1 and CDR2 are MDHEN and SYDVKM. The CDR3 nucleotides are TGTGCCAGCAGCCTATTCTCCCTTAGGGGTCGGGGAGATACGCAGTATTTT. Amino acids: CASSLFSLRGRGDTQYF.

This clone was seen more than once but under ten times. The chain combines TRBV6-6 with TRBJ2-3; TRBD2 matches at 9 bases. J gave up 0 bases and V 6 bases, and 1 base lay outside the gene matches. Germline-derived CDR1 and CDR2 are MNHNY and SVGAGI (reference sequence). The CDR3 has 14 amino acids. This CDR3 is CASRLAGSTDTQYF. CDR3 in DNA: TGTGCCAGCAGGCTAGCGGGAAGCACAGATACGCAGTATTTT.

The gene calls are TRBV5-1 and TRBJ2-7, with D perhaps TRBD2 (5 bases). CDR1 and CDR2 (germline): SGHRS, YFSETQ. V was pared by 3 bases and J by 1 base, with 11 bases between. The CDR3 is 14 residues long. CDR3 sequence: CASSSDTSSYEQYF. CDR3 bases: TGCGCCAGCAGCTCAGATACTAGTTCCTACGAGCAGTACTTC.